Listed here are 15 T cell receptor beta chains from one sample, sequenced in a study of cytomegalovirus exposure and HLA in healthy donors. The PCR ran on 60 Vbeta and 13 Jbeta primers. Sequencing was performed with immunoSEQ multiplex PCR; in TCRdb, only in-frame clones are kept and a portion is missing. The table includes about 97,000 clones, approximately 9% detected once. Sequencing used PBMCs. The receptors here all came from a man in his fifties or sixties in good health and CMV-seropositive.

The rearrangement links TRBV7-6 to TRBJ2-7; D ambiguous. Germline V lookup: CDR1 SGHVS, CDR2 FNYEAQ. This CDR3 spans 13 amino acids. V was pared by 1 base and J by 3 bases, with 7 bases between. The CDR3 spells CASSLGSIYEQYF. CDR3 bases: TGTGCCAGCAGCTTAGGAAGCATCTACGAGCAGTACTTC. The entire variable domain, with the rest obtained from reference TRBV7-6 and TRBJ2-7, is as follows: GAGVSQSPRYKVTKRGQDVALRCDPISGHVSLYWYRQALGQGPEFLTYFNYEAQQDKSGLPNDRFSAERPEGSISTLTIQRTEQRDSAMYRCASSLGSIYEQYFGPGTRLTVT.

This clone came up once. This chain uses TRBV6-5 with TRBJ1-6, with D tentatively TRBD1 (5 bases). The CDR3 sequence is 16 residues long. CDR1 and CDR2 from the germline V gene are MNHEY and SVGAGI. V gave up 2 bases and J gave up 8 bases, with 16 bases separating them. Written as DNA, the CDR3 is TGTGCCAGCAGTTACCTCTCCAGGGAAAGTTATTCACCCCTCCACTTT. Translation gives CASSYLSRESYSPLHF.

This clone was observed a few times. The V and J genes are TRBV6-5 and TRBJ1-3; D is possibly TRBD1 (6 bases). Germline-derived CDR1 and CDR2 are MNHEY and SVGAGI. CDR3 length equals 15 residues. The germline V and J ends were trimmed by 0 bases and 5 bases, with 11 bases remaining between them. The CDR3 coding sequence is TGTGCCAGCAGTTACTCTTGGCAGGGGAGAAACACCATATATTTT. Amino acid sequence: CASSYSWQGRNTIYF.

This clone has only a few counts. This sequence joins TRBV27 and TRBJ1-6, with 8 bases lining up with TRBD1. CDR1 and CDR2 (germline): MNHEY, SMNVEV (reference sequence). The CDR3 is 15 amino acids. V lost 5 bases and J lost 10; bases outside the gene matches: 10. The DNA for the CDR3 is TGTGCCAGCAGTACCCCGGACAGGGATGGATCACCCCTCCACTTT. It encodes CASSTPDRDGSPLHF.

In this sample, this clone turned up a few times. This rearrangement joins TRBV5-1 to TRBJ2-2, with 11 bases aligning to TRBD2. The CDR3 runs to 19 residues. J gave up 0 bases and V 3 bases, and 10 bases lay outside the gene matches. CDR1 and CDR2 (germline): SGHRS, YFSETQ. CDR3 DNA: TGCGCCAGCAGCTCGGGGACTAGCGGAGGGATCGCGAACACCGGGGAGCTGTTTTTT. Residues: CASSSGTSGGIANTGELFF.

The table lists this clone with many counts. The genes are TRBV27 and TRBJ2-7, with 9 bases lining up with TRBD1. Looked up from germline, CDR1 is MNHEY and CDR2 is SMNVEV (reference sequence). V shed 6 bases and J 3 bases; nucleotides not matched to a gene: 9. This CDR3 is 15 amino acids long. The CDR3 loop reads CASSLGQGGFYEQYF. Here the CDR3 DNA reads TGTGCCAGCAGCCTGGGACAGGGAGGTTTCTACGAGCAGTACTTC.

This chain joins TRBV28 and TRBJ1-4, with D perhaps matching TRBD1 (6 bases). The CDR3 is 17 residues long. Trimming left V 4 bases short and J 2 bases short, with 17 bases between. Germline CDR1 reads MDHEN; CDR2 reads SYDVKM. The CDR3 loop reads CASSSGSGGETNEKLFF. In nucleotides, the CDR3 is TGTGCCAGCAGTTCTGGTTCTGGGGGCGAGACTAATGAAAAACTGTTTTTT.

The chain links TRBV5-1 to TRBJ2-1; 7 nucleotides agree with TRBD1. The trim removed 4 bases at V and 1 base at J, leaving 11 bases unmatched. The CDR3 is made up of 17 amino acids. Germline lookup yields CDR1 SGHRS and CDR2 YFSETQ. CDR3 residues: CASSPTGDATSYNEQFF. CDR3 coding DNA: TGCGCCAGCAGCCCTACAGGGGATGCTACTTCCTACAATGAGCAGTTCTTC.

The rearrangement joins TRBV5-6 to TRBJ2-2, with D unresolved. The CDR3 extends over 15 amino acids. V shed 4 bases and J shed 1 base, with 11 bases lying between them. Germline V CDR1 and CDR2: SGHDT, YYEEEE. CDR3 sequence: CASSPGPRNTGELFF. As DNA, the CDR3 is TGTGCCAGCAGCCCTGGGCCGCGGAACACCGGGGAGCTGTTTTTT.

This CDR3 is CASSLGDTYNEQFF. In nucleotides, the CDR3 is TGTGCCAGCAGCTTAGGGGACACTTACAATGAGCAGTTCTTC. The genes are TRBV7-9 and TRBJ2-1, with a tentative D call TRBD1 (6 bases). The V gene lost 1 base and the J gene lost 4 bases, with 8 bases spanning the gap. The germline V gene encodes CDR1 SEHNR and CDR2 FQNEAQ (reference sequence). This CDR3 spans 14 amino acids.

V usage is TRBV7-2 and J usage is TRBJ2-1; TRBD1 aligns across 9 bases. J lost 2 bases, V lost 5 bases, and 4 bases had no gene match. This CDR3 region has 15 residues. Germline values: CDR1 SGHTA, CDR2 FQGNSA. For the CDR3, the DNA is TGTGCCAGCAGCGTACAGGGGGCAACCTACAATGAGCAGTTCTTC. As protein: CASSVQGATYNEQFF.

This clone turned up a few times. The rearrangement joins TRBV30 to TRBJ2-5; 9 bases fit TRBD2. J gave up 1 base and V 4 bases, and 4 bases lay outside the gene matches. CDR1 and CDR2 from the germline V gene are GTSNPN and SVGIG (reference sequence). The CDR3 spans 14 residues. CDR3 bases: TGTGCCTGGACTAGCGGGATGGGCCAAGAGACCCAGTACTTC. This gives the protein CAWTSGMGQETQYF.

Note on this clone: Other DNA sequences in this sample translate to the same CDR3. The gene calls are TRBV7-2 and TRBJ2-2; no clear D. Germline V gene lookup returns CDR1 SGHTA and CDR2 FQGNSA. The V end was cut by 0 bases, the J end by 4 bases, with 3 bases between. CDR3 size: 13 residues. CDR3 region: CASSLARTGELFF. The CDR3 DNA reads as TGTGCCAGCAGCTTAGCTCGCACCGGGGAGCTGTTTTTT.

The rearrangement links TRBV19 to TRBJ1-5; TRBD1 agrees at 8 bases. Germline loops: CDR1 LNHDA, CDR2 SQIVND (reference sequence). The J segment lost 4 bases and the V segment lost 2 bases, leaving 10 bases of the junction unmatched. CDR3 size: 17 residues. The CDR3 here is CASSILQGAGVNQPQHF. CDR3 sequence (DNA): TGTGCCAGTAGTATACTTCAGGGGGCGGGTGTGAATCAGCCCCAGCATTTT.

This clone was detected a few times. CDR3 amino acids: CASSHERVSSYNEQFF. For the CDR3, the DNA is TGTGCCAGCAGCCACGAGCGGGTAAGCTCCTACAATGAGCAGTTCTTC. V gene TRBV5-6 combines with J gene TRBJ2-1, with TRBD2 as a possible D gene (6 bases). Germline V gene data show CDR1 as SGHDT and CDR2 as YYEEEE. This CDR3 comprises 16 residues. V was shortened by 4 bases and J by 0 bases, with 14 bases between the two germline ends.